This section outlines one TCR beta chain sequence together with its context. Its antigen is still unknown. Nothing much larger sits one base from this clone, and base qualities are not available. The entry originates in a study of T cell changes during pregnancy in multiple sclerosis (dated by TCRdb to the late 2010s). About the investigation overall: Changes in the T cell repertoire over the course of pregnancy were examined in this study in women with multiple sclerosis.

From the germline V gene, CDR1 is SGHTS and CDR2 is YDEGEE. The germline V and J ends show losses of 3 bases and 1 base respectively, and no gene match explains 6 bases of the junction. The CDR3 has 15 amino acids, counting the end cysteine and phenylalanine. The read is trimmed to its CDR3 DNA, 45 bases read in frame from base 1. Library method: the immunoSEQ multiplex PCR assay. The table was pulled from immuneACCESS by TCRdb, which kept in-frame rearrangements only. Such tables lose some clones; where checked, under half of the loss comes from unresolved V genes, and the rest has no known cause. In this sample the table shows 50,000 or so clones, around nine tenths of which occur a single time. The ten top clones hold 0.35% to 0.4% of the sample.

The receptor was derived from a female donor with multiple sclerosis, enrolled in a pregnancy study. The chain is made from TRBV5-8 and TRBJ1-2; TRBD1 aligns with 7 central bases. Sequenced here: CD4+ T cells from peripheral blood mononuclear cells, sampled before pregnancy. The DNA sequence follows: TGTGCCAGCAGCTCGTTGACAGGGAATAACTATGGCTACACCTTC. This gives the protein CASSSLTGNNYGYTF.